This T cell receptor (beta chain) was sequenced during a study of cytomegalovirus exposure and HLA in healthy donors. Study findings and constraints: Earlier analysis found most TCR beta V segments productive about 87% or about 30% of the time.

Although they were nominally healthy when sampled, donors likely had unrecorded immune exposures. For this clone: Its cognate antigen is unknown. Other DNA sequences in the same sample also yield this CDR3.

V was trimmed by 0 bases and J by 3 bases, leaving 6 bases between them. Germline V CDR1 and CDR2: SGHVS, FQNEAQ. The CDR3 totals 13 residues. PCR amplification relied on 60 Vbeta primers (plus 13 Jbeta primers). Measured with immunoSEQ multiplex PCR; TCRdb has only the in-frame clones, and not every one. Of fewer than 150,000 clones listed, around 82% are singletons. The chain is built from TRBV7-8 and TRBJ2-7; weak D call: TRBD2 (6 bases). This TCR derives from a man aged 35 to 55 in good health and CMV-seropositive. The sequenced sample was PBMCs. The CDR3 nucleotides read TGTGCCAGCAGCTTAGCGCGGGGCTACGAGCAGTACTTC. It is translated as CASSLARGYEQYF.